A selection of T cell receptor beta chains follows, all from one sample in a study of chemoradiotherapy in HPV16-positive cancers. Here immunoSEQ multiplex PCR was the method, and the copy in TCRdb shows in-frame clones only, minus some. Among tens of thousands of clones listed, 80% to 90% were seen once. The sample consisted of blood, taken from a patient who underwent chemoradiotherapy. The receptor set was obtained from a human donor with HPV-associated anogenital cancer. Both conserved end residues are part of each CDR3. D genes are given only for firm matches. Expanded clones get a size class; other rows say once, few or many, or leave the size out.

TRBJ2-2,TRBV11-2,-,-,CASSSSGTLNTGELFF,TGTGCCAGCAGCTCCTCCGGGACGCTGAACACCGGGGAGCTGTTTTTT
TRBJ2-3,TRBV2,-,TRBD1,CASRVLGQTRTDTQYF,TGTGCCAGCAGGGTCCTGGGACAGACTCGCACAGATACGCAGTATTTT
TRBJ2-1,TRBV5-4,-,TRBD2,CASSLATAGNYNEQFF,TGTGCCAGCAGCTTGGCCACAGCGGGGAACTACAATGAGCAGTTCTTC
TRBJ1-5,TRBV7-6,-,-,CASSLGKARGQPQHF,TGTGCCAGCAGCTTAGGAAAGGCCCGGGGTCAGCCCCAGCATTTT
TRBJ2-7,TRBV7-6,-,TRBD1,CASSLNRGDEQYF,TGTGCCAGCAGCTTAAACAGGGGGGACGAGCAGTACTTC
TRBJ2-7,TRBV29-1,-,TRBD2,CSAGGDVYEQYF,TGCAGCGCTGGGGGGGATGTCTACGAGCAGTACTTC
TRBJ2-7,TRBV10-3,once,-,CALSEGYEQYF,TGTGCCCTCTCAGAGGGCTACGAGCAGTACTTC
TRBJ2-7,TRBV19,-,-,CASSMTTPAYEQYF,TGTGCCAGTAGTATGACCACTCCTGCCTACGAGCAGTACTTC
TRBJ1-5,TRBV19,few,-,CASSIGGNQPQHF,TGTGCCAGTAGTATAGGAGGCAATCAGCCCCAGCATTTT
TRBJ2-3,TRBV30,-,-,CASRQAVDLRPGGTQYF,TGTGCCTCGAGACAGGCGGTGGACCTCCGGCCCGGTGGGACGCAGTATTTT
TRBJ2-5,TRBV7-2,-,-,CASSLNSLGTQYF,TGTGCCAGCAGCTTAAACAGCTTGGGGACCCAGTACTTC
TRBJ1-6,TRBV9,-,-,CASSVRVGTPLHF,TGTGCCAGCAGCGTACGCGTAGGGACACCCCTCCACTTT
TRBJ1-1,TRBV12-5,once,-,CASGLAGPTEAFF,TGTGCTAGTGGTTTGGCAGGGCCCACTGAAGCTTTCTTT
TRBJ1-1,TRBV7-5,few,-,CVRSFQGANTEAFF,TGTGTCAGAAGCTTCCAGGGGGCGAACACTGAAGCTTTCTTT
TRBJ1-1,TRBV2,once,-,CASSPSGQPNTEAFF,TGTGCCAGCAGCCCCTCGGGACAACCGAACACTGAAGCTTTCTTT
TRBJ1-6,TRBV6-5,-,-,CASRRGARSPLHF,TGTGCCAGCAGGCGAGGTGCGAGGTCACCCCTCCACTTT